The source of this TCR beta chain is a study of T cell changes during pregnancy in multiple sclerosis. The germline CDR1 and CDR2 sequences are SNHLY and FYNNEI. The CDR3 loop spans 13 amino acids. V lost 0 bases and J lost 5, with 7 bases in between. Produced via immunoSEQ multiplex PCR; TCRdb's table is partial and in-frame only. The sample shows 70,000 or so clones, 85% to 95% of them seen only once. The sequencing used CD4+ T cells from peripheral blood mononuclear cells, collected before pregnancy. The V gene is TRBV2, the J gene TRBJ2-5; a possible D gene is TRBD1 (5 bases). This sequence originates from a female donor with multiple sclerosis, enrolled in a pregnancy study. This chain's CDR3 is CASSEARVETQYF. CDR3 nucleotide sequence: TGTGCCAGCAGTGAAGCCAGGGTTGAGACCCAGTACTTC.